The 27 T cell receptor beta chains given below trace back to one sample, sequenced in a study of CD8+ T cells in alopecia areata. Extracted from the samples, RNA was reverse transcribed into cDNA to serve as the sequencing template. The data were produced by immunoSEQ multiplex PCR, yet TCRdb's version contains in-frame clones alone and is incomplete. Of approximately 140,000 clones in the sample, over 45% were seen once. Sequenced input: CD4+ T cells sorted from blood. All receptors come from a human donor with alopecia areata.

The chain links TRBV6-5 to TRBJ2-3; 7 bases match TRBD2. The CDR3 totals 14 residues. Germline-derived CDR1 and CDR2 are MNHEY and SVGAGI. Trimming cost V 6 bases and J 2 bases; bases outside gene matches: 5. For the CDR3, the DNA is TGTGCCAGCAGCCTTAGCGGGTACACAGATACGCAGTATTTT. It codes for CASSLSGYTDTQYF.

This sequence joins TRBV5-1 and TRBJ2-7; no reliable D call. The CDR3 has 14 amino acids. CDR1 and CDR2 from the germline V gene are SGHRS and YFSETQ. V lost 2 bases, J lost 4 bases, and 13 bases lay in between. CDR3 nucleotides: TGCGCCAGCAGCTTCCTGGTCGGAGAATACGAGCAGTACTTC. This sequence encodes CASSFLVGEYEQYF. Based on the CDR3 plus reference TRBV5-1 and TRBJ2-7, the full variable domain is KAGVTQTPRYLIKTRGQQVTLSCSPISGHRSVSWYQQTPGQGLQFLFEYFSETQRNKGNFPGRFSGRQFSNSRSEMNVSTLELGDSALYLCASSFLVGEYEQYFGPGTRLTVT.

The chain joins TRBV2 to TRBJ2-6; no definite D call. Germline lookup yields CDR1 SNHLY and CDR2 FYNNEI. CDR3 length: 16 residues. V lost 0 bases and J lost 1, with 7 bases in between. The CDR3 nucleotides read TGTGCCAGCAGTGAAGCAAGTAGGTCTGGGGCCAACGTCCTGACTTTC. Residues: CASSEASRSGANVLTF. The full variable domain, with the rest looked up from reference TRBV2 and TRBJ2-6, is EPEVTQTPSHQVTQMGQEVILRCVPISNHLYFYWYRQILGQKVEFLVSFYNNEISEKSEIFDDQFSVERPDGSNFTLKIRSTKLEDSAMYFCASSEASRSGANVLTFGAGSRLTVL.

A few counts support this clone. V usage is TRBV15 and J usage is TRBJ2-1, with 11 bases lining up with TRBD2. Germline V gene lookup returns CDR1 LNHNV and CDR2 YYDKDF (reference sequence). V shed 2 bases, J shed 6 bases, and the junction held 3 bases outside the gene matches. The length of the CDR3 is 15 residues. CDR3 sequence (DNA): TGTGCCACCAGCAGAAGAGGACTAGCGGGCAATGAGCAGTTCTTC. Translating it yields CATSRRGLAGNEQFF.

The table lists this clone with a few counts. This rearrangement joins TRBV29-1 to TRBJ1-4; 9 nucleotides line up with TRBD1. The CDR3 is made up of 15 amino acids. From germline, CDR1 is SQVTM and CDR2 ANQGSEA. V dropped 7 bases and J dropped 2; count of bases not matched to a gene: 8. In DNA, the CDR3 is TGCAGCGGCAGACAGGGGGGTCATACTAATGAAAAACTGTTTTTT. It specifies CSGRQGGHTNEKLFF.

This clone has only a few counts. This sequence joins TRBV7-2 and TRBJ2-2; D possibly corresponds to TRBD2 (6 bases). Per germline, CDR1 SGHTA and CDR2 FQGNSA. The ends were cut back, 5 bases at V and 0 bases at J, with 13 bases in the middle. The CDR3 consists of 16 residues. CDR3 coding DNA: TGTGCCAGCAGCCAGCAGCTAGCGCCGAACACCGGGGAGCTGTTTTTT. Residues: CASSQQLAPNTGELFF.

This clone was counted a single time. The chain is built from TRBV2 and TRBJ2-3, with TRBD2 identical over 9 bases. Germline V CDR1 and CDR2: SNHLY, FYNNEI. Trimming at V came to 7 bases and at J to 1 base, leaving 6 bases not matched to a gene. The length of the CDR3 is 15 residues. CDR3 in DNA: TGTGCCAGCAATCAACGGACTAGCGGCACAGATACGCAGTATTTT. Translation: CASNQRTSGTDTQYF.

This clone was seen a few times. DNA for the CDR3: TGCAGCGTTGTGTCACCTACCTCCTACGAGCAGTACTTC. Translation gives CSVVSPTSYEQYF. The rearrangement uses TRBV29-1 and TRBJ2-7; D is unclear. CDR3 size: 13 residues. The germline V and J ends were trimmed by 4 bases and 0 bases, with 10 bases remaining between them. Per the germline V gene, CDR1 is SQVTM and CDR2 is ANQGSEA.

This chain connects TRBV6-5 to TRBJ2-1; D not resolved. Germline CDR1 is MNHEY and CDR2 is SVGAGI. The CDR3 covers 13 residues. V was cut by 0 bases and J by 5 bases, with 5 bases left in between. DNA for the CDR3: TGTGCCAGCAGTTACTCCGTAAACAATGAGCAGTTCTTC. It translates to CASSYSVNNEQFF.

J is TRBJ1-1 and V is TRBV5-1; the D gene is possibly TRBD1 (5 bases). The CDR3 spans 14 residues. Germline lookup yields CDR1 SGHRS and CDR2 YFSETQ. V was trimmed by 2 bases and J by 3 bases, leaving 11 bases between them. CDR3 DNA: TGCGCCAGCAGCTTTGACCAAGGGGACACTGAAGCTTTCTTT. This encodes CASSFDQGDTEAFF. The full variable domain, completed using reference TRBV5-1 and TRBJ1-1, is KAGVTQTPRYLIKTRGQQVTLSCSPISGHRSVSWYQQTPGQGLQFLFEYFSETQRNKGNFPGRFSGRQFSNSRSEMNVSTLELGDSALYLCASSFDQGDTEAFFGQGTRLTVV.

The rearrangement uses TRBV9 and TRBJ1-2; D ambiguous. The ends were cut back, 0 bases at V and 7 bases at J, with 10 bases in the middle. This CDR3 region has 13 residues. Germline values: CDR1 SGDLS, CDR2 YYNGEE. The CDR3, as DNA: TGTGCCAGCAGCGTAGCAGTTTTCTCTGGCTACACCTTC. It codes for CASSVAVFSGYTF.

The CDR3 sequence: CASRVLGAIDTQYF. The CDR3 DNA follows: TGTGCCAGCAGGGTCCTGGGGGCCATAGATACGCAGTATTTT. The chain couples TRBV28 to TRBJ2-3; the D gene is possibly TRBD1 (6 bases). The germline V gene has CDR1 MDHEN and CDR2 SYDVKM. The V end was cut by 6 bases, the J end by 5 bases, with 15 bases between. The CDR3 consists of 14 residues.

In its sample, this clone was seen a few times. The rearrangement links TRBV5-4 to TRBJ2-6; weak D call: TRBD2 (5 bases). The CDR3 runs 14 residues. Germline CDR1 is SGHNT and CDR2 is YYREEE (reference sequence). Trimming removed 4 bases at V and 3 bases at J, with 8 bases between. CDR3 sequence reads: CASSPEGGANVLTF. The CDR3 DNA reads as TGTGCCAGCAGCCCAGAGGGTGGGGCCAACGTCCTGACTTTC.

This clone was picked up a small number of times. The CDR3 nucleotides are TGCAGCGTTGAACTTCATGCTTCTGCCCGGGGCTATGGCTACACCTTC. Protein product: CSVELHASARGYGYTF. The chain links TRBV29-1 to TRBJ1-2, with D uncertain. Germline-derived CDR1 and CDR2 are SQVTM and ANQGSEA. V gave up 2 bases and J gave up 4 bases, with 20 bases separating them. This CDR3 is 16 amino acids long.

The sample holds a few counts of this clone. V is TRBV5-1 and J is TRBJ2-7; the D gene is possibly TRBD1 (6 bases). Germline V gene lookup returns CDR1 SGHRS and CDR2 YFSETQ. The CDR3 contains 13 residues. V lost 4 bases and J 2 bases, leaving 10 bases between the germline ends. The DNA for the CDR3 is TGCGCCAGCAGCCCACAGGGAGCCTACGAGCAGTACTTC. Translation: CASSPQGAYEQYF. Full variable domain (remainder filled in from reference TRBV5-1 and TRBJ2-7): KAGVTQTPRYLIKTRGQQVTLSCSPISGHRSVSWYQQTPGQGLQFLFEYFSETQRNKGNFPGRFSGRQFSNSRSEMNVSTLELGDSALYLCASSPQGAYEQYFGPGTRLTVT.

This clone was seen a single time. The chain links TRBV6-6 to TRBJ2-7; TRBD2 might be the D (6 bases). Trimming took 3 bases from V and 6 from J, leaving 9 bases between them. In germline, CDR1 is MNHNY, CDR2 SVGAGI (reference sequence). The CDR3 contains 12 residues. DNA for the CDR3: TGTGCCAGCAGTTATCTCGGGAGCGAGCAGTACTTC. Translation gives CASSYLGSEQYF.

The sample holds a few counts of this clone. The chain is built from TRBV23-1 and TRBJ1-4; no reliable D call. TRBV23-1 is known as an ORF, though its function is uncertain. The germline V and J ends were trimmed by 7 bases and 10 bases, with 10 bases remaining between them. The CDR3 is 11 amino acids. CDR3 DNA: TGCGCCAGCATCCTACCGGGAAAACTGTTTTTT. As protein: CASILPGKLFF.

The CDR3 protein is CASRPPTDTDTQYF. The CDR3 bases are TGTGCCAGCAGGCCTCCGACGGACACAGATACGCAGTATTTT. The chain uses TRBV6-6 and TRBJ2-3; D is ambiguous. Germline loops: CDR1 MNHNY, CDR2 SVGAGI (reference sequence). The CDR3 covers 14 residues. V lost 6 bases to trimming and J lost 2 bases, with 12 bases between them.

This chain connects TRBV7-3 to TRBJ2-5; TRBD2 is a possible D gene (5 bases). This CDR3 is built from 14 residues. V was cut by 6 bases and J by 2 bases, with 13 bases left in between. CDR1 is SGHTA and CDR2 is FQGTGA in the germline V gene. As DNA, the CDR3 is TGTGCCAGCAGGAACTCGGGGTGGCAAGAGACCCAGTACTTC. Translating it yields CASRNSGWQETQYF. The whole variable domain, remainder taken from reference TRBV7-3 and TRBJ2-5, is GAGVSQTPSNKVTEKGKYVELRCDPISGHTALYWYRQSLGQGPEFLIYFQGTGAADDSGLPNDRFFAVRPEGSVSTLKIQRTERGDSAVYLCASRNSGWQETQYFGPGTRLLVL.

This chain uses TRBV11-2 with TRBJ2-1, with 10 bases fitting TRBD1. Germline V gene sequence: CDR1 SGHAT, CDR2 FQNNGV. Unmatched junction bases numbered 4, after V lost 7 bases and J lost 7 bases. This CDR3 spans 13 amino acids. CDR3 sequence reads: CASNRQGANEQFF. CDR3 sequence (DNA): TGTGCCAGCAACAGACAGGGGGCGAATGAGCAGTTCTTC.

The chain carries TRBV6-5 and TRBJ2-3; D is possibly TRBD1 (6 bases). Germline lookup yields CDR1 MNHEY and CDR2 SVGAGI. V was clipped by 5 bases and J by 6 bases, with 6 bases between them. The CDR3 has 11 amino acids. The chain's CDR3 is CASSQGDTQYF. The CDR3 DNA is TGTGCCAGCAGTCAGGGGGATACGCAGTATTTT.

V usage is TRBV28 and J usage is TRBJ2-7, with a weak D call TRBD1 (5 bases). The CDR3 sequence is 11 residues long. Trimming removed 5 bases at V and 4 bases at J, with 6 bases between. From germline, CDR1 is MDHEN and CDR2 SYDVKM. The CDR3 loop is CASSRGYEQYF. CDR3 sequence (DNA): TGTGCCAGCAGTAGGGGTTACGAGCAGTACTTC.

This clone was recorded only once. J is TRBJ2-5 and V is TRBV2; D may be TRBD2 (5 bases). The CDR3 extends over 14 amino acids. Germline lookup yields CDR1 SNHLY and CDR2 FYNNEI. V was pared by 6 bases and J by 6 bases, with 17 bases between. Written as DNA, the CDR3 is TGTGCCAGCAGCCCTGGGAGAACCTACCAGACCCAGTACTTC. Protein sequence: CASSPGRTYQTQYF. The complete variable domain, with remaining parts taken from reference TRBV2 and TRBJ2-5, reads EPEVTQTPSHQVTQMGQEVILRCVPISNHLYFYWYRQILGQKVEFLVSFYNNEISEKSEIFDDQFSVERPDGSNFTLKIRSTKLEDSAMYFCASSPGRTYQTQYFGPGTRLLVL.

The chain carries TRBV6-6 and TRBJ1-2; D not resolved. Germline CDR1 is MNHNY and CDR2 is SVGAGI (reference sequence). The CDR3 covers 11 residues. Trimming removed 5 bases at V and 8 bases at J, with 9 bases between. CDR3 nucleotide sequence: TGTGCCAGCAGTCCAGCTCAGGGCTACACCTTC. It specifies CASSPAQGYTF.

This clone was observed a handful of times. The CDR3 loop is CASSPAGTGLGEQYF. As DNA, the CDR3 is TGTGCCAGCAGCCCCGCCGGGACAGGGTTAGGCGAGCAGTACTTC. The chain couples TRBV28 to TRBJ2-7, with 9 bases identical to TRBD1. Losses at the gene ends were 6 bases for V and 6 bases for J; bases not matched to a gene: 12. Per the germline V gene, CDR1 is MDHEN and CDR2 is SYDVKM. The CDR3 length is 15 residues.

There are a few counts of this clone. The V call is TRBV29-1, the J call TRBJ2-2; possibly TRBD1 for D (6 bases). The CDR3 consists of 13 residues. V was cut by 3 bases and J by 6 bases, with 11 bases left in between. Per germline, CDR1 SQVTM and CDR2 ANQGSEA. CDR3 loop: CSVDGRGPGELFF. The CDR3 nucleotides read TGCAGCGTTGATGGCAGGGGCCCCGGGGAGCTGTTTTTT.

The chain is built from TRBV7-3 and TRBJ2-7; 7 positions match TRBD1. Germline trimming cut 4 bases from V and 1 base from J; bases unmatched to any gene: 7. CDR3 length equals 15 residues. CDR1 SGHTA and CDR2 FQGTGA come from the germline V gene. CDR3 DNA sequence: TGTGCCAGCAGCTGGCGACAGGGCCCTTCCTACGAGCAGTACTTC. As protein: CASSWRQGPSYEQYF.